This T cell receptor beta chain derives from a study of vaccination and CD4 T cells after COVID-19. Overall study: The post-COVID samples were taken a median roughly 94 days after diagnosis, anywhere from 35 to 161.

Treatment meaning: approximately nine-day PBMC culture with coronavirus spike peptide pools or control peptides (ViraFEST assay). The CDR3 has 14 amino acids. Trimming removed 8 bases at V and 2 bases at J, with 13 bases between. Germline CDR1 is MNHNS and CDR2 is SASEGT. The Oncomine TCR Beta short-read assay was applied to DNA of cultured CD4+ T cells. TCRdb reprocessed the PCR reads with MiXCR, giving one entry per CDR3 protein. The sample records around 20,000 distinct CDR3 sequences, around 33% being singletons. This clonotype has more than one count but fewer than ten. Its target is unknown. The sample comprised cultured CD4+ T cells from blood. The chain combines TRBV6-1 with TRBJ1-3; D is ambiguous. The sequence was collected from a human donor with COVID-19. CDR3 region: CASESIGTGNTIYF. As DNA, the CDR3 is TGTGCCAGCGAATCCATCGGGACTGGAAACACCATATATTTT.